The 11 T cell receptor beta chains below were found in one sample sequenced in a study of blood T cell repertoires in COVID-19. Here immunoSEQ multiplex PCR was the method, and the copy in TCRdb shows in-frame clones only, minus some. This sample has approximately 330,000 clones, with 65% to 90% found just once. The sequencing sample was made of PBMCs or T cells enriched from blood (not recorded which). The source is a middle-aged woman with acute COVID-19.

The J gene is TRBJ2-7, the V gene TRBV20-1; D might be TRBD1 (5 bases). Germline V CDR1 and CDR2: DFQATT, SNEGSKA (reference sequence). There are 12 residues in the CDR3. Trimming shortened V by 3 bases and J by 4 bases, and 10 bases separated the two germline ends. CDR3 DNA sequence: TGCAGTGCTAGTGACAGTAATTACGAGCAGTACTTC. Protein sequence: CSASDSNYEQYF.

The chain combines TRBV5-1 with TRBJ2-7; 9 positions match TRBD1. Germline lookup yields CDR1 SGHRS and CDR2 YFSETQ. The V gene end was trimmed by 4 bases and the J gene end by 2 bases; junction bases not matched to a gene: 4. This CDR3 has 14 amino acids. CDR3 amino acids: CASSRTGATYEQYF. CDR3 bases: TGCGCCAGCAGCCGGACAGGGGCCACCTACGAGCAGTACTTC.

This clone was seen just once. The DNA for the CDR3 is TGCGCCAGCAGCCGCCGACTAGCGGGAGGAACAGATACGCAGTATTTT. Its protein product is CASSRRLAGGTDTQYF. The V gene is TRBV5-1, the J gene TRBJ2-3; 13 positions agree with TRBD2. Trimming took 4 bases from V and 3 from J; bases not matched to a gene: 5. The CDR3 sequence is 16 residues long. Germline values: CDR1 SGHRS, CDR2 YFSETQ. Using reference TRBV5-1 and TRBJ2-3 for the parts outside the CDR3, the full variable domain is KAGVTQTPRYLIKTRGQQVTLSCSPISGHRSVSWYQQTPGQGLQFLFEYFSETQRNKGNFPGRFSGRQFSNSRSEMNVSTLELGDSALYLCASSRRLAGGTDTQYFGPGTRLTVL.

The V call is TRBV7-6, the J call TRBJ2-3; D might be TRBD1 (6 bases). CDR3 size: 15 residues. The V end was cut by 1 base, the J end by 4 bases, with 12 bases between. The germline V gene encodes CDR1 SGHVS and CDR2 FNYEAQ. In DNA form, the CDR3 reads TGTGCCAGCAGCTTAGGTGCAGGGGCGGCAGATACGCAGTATTTT. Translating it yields CASSLGAGAADTQYF.

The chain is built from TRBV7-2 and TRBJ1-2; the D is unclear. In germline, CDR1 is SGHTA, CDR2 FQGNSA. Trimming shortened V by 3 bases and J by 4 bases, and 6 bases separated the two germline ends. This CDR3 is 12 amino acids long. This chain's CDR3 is CASSFSFYGYTF. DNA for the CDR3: TGTGCCAGCAGCTTCAGTTTCTATGGCTACACCTTC.

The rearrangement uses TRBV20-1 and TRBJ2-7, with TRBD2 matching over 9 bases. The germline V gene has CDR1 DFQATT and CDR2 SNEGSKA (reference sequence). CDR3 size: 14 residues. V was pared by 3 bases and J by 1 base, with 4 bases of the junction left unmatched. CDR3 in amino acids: CSASLGLASYEQYF. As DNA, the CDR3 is TGCAGTGCTAGTTTGGGACTAGCTTCCTACGAGCAGTACTTC.

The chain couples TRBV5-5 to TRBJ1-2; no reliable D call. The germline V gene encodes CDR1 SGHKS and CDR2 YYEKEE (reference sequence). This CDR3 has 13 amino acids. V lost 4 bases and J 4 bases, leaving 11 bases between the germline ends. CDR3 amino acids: CASSTVAAYGYTF. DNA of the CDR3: TGTGCCAGCAGCACCGTGGCGGCCTATGGCTACACCTTC.

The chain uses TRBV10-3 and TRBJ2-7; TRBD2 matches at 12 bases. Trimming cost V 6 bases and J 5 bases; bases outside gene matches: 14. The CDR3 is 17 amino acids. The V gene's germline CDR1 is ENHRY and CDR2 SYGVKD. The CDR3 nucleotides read TGTGCCATCAGGGACTCTAGCGGGGGGGAGATTAGGGACGAGCAGTACTTC. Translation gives CAIRDSSGGEIRDEQYF.

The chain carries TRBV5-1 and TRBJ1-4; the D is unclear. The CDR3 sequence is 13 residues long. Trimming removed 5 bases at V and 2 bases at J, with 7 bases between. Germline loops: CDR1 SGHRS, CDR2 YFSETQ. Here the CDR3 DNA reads TGCGCCAGCAGTTCCAGGACTAATGAAAAACTGTTTTTT. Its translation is CASSSRTNEKLFF.

The CDR3 here is CASSLSGTGAYEQYF. The CDR3 DNA reads as TGCGCCAGCAGCTTGTCTGGGACAGGGGCCTACGAGCAGTACTTC. V gene TRBV5-1 combines with J gene TRBJ2-7; 10 bases align to TRBD1. The germline V gene encodes CDR1 SGHRS and CDR2 YFSETQ. This CDR3 spans 15 amino acids. J lost 2 bases, V lost 1 base, and 3 bases had no gene match.

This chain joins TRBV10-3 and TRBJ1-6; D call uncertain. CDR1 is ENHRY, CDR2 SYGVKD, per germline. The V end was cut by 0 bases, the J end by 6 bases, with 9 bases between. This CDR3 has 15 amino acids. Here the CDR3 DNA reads TGTGCCATCAGTGAGTCGAATTACAGTAATTCACCCCTCCACTTT. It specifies CAISESNYSNSPLHF.